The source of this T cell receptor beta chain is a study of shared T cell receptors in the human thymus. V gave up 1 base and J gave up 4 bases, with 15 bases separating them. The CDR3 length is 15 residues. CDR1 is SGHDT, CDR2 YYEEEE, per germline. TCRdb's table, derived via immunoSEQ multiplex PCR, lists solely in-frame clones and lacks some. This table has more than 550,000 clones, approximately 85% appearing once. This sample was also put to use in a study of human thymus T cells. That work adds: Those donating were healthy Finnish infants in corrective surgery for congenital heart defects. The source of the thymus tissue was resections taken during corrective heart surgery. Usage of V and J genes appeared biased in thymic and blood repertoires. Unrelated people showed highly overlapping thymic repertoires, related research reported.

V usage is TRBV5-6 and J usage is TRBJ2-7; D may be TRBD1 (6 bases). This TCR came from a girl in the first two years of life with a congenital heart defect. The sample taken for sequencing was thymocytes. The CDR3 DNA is TGTGCCAGCAGCTTGAGTCAGGGGCGAGGGTACGAGCAGTACTTC. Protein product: CASSLSQGRGYEQYF.